This TCR beta chain stems from a study of cytomegalovirus exposure and HLA in healthy donors (dated by TCRdb to the late 2010s). Context from the whole study: An earlier analysis of approximately 640 of the donors reported more than 250 Gb of sequence data and 117 million unique TCR beta sequences from 190 million or so T cells. An early release that covered 640 HLA-typed donors contained approximately 300 gigabases of sequencing data and 75 million to 100 million unique TCR sequences. Of the roughly 390 genotyped donors, around 81% fell in the genetic ancestry cluster associated with self-reported Caucasian donors. The study was designed to test whether signatures of past pathogen exposure could be identified by cataloging public T cell receptors. Using immunosequencing, the study profiled T cell repertoires from about 650 subjects and related those repertoires to cytomegalovirus serostatus. Besides the first cohort of under 700 subjects, a separate validation cohort made up of over 95 different subjects was used. To predict cytomegalovirus infection status, the study combined high-throughput TCR immunosequencing, statistical association of individual TCRs with disease status, and machine learning. To study patterns of TCR occurrence, a later analysis re-analyzed previously published TCR beta repertoires from 500 to 850 donors and added high-resolution HLA genotyping. Rather than using new phenotypic data, the later analysis identified candidate immune exposures from TCR beta sequences and from how often those sequences occurred across donors. In an earlier analysis of about 590 of the donors, high-throughput TCR beta sequencing was used to judge whether each TCR beta V gene segment behaved as functional or pseudogenic. Donor age, sex, ethnicity and CMV serostatus were compiled alongside the repertoire data. A later genetic analysis took genome-wide SNP genotypes for about 65% of the roughly 670 donors and used that subset as a discovery cohort. Every repertoire in the discovery cohort had been generated on one and the same sequencing platform. HLA typing included class I and class II loci at four-digit resolution. Typing coverage differed by locus: A, B, C, DRB1 and DQB1 were typed in roughly 629-630 donors, DQA1 in 500 to 550, DPA1 in 600 to 610, and DPB1 in approximately 450. Five DR-DQ haplotypes were handled as single units for association and clustering because linkage in the cohort was strong. On average, approximately 250,000 unique TCR beta nucleotide sequences were sequenced per donor among some 430 genotyped donors of the cohort, with around 19% of those sequences being non-productive. Results the study describes overall, beyond this receptor: For the cohort, immune exposure information was limited to CMV serostatus. A later genetic analysis reported fewer N-insertions in productive TCRs among donors in an Asian-associated ancestry cluster than the roughly 720-donor mean. When HLA alleles, especially DR and DQ, strongly co-occurred, TCR associations were difficult to assign to individual alleles. The presence/absence analyses assumed that sequencing depth was roughly uniform across donors, and that assumption may not be true. In an earlier analysis of some 500 of the donors, most TCR beta V segments were observed in productive rearrangements about 87% or about 30% of the time, broadly matching IMGT annotations. A later analysis reported that several top co-occurrence clusters appeared linked to parvovirus B19, influenza, CMV and Epstein-Barr virus. A later analysis associated 15,000 to 20,000 TCR beta sequences with specific HLA alleles at a false discovery rate of 0.05. The 87-base-pair reads could not distinguish some IMGT-functional V segments, including TRBV6-2 and TRBV6-3, so those segments were excluded. Correlated functional status among segregating V segments might be attributable to linkage disequilibrium, but an unknown experimental factor could not be ruled out. The study listed 150 to 200 TCR beta chains as associated with cytomegalovirus. A later analysis found that most CMV-associated TCR beta chains appeared HLA-restricted, with HLA associations seemingly driven largely by CMV exposure. A further reported finding was that TCR beta sequences accurately predicted the HLA-A and HLA-B alleles for most subjects in the first cohort. A later analysis found that HLA-associated TCR beta chains were more clonally expanded and had lower generation probabilities than equally common non-associated chains. V-gene and J-gene trimming of TCR beta chains was associated with a missense DCLRE1C variant in a later genetic analysis, and the association was replicated in an independent cohort. HLA typing was unavailable for some donors at each locus, so association tests used only the typed subset. Across donors, most TCR sequences were observed very rarely, whereas some public TCRs were present in many individuals. A few of the identified cytomegalovirus-associated TCR beta chains were confirmed in vitro to be specific for cytomegalovirus antigens. Some 16 rarely observed V segments, including chromosome 9 orphons, were excluded from the earlier analysis of approximately 500 of the donors because counts were too low. A later analysis found that TCR association rates varied across HLA loci, with DRB1 alleles showing the most associated TCRs and HLA-C alleles the fewest. The classifier was reported to diagnose cytomegalovirus status with high specificity and sensitivity in both the original and validation cohorts. It was suggested by the authors that the approach could potentially be generalized to other disease states and immunological phenotypes. The sequencing pipeline was judged likely to have produced a cluster of highly shared sequence variants as a technical artifact. Only TCR beta chains were sequenced in this cohort, and the absence of alpha or paired-chain data limited detectable features.

The cohort comprised around 690 healthy bone marrow donors. All cohort members were sampled while nominally healthy, although unrecorded immune exposures were likely present. The donor was CMV seronegative and was included in the group of 352 seronegative cohort members. Every donor gave a peripheral blood sample, and the peripheral blood mononuclear cells from that sample were used for TCR beta sequencing. The Qiagen DNeasy Blood Extraction Kit was used to extract genomic DNA from the blood cell samples. As encoded in the germline V gene (reference sequence), CDR1 is SEHNR while CDR2 is FQNEAQ. The V end loses 4 bases and the J end loses 6 bases, and a stretch of 8 bases separates them. Taken from cysteine to phenylalanine, the CDR3 has 12 residues. Only the CDR3 region is kept as DNA, spanning 36 bases read in frame from base 1. Libraries came from the immunoSEQ multiplex PCR assay. The multiplex PCR relied on a mix of 60 forward primers for TCR Vbeta segments and 13 reverse primers for TCR Jbeta segments. Amplification of the CDR3 region of rearranged TCR beta genes was performed with a multiplex PCR assay on genomic DNA. Amplified TCR beta libraries were sequenced as 87-base-pair reads on the Illumina HiSeq System. The source study handled its data this way. In a later analysis, around 80 million unique TCR beta chains were counted across the 500 to 700 repertoires, and around 10 million of these chains were shared by at least two donors. Raw reads were error-corrected and collapsed into unique sequences by a nearest-neighbor algorithm in which closely related sequences were merged to remove PCR and sequencing errors. CDR3 sequences were aligned to IMGT reference sequences to assign V, D and J gene segments. For a sequence to be retained, a match of at least six nucleotides was required to both a V gene segment and a J gene segment. Rearrangements were called productive when the CDR3 lacked stop codons and stayed in frame with V and J; all others were non-productive. CDR3 was defined according to IMGT convention as the region running from the second conserved V-encoded cysteine to the conserved J-encoded phenylalanine. The earlier analysis of roughly 590 of the donors excluded sequences that lacked an unambiguous match to a single V gene segment. In an earlier analysis of 500 to 750 of the donors, V segments were called functional above 56.7% productive rearrangements and were called segregating when the between-donor standard deviation exceeded 5%. To diagnose cytomegalovirus status from the catalog of TCR beta chain sequences, a statistical classification framework was built. A later analysis assigned V and J genes by comparing TCR nucleotide sequences with IMGT/GENE-DB human TR gene sequences. Using the TCRdist pipeline, a later analysis assigned CDR3 sequences along with most-parsimonious VDJ recombination scenarios. In a later analysis, every TCR beta chain was defined by the combination of its CDR3 amino acid sequence and its V-gene family, and reads without a unique V-gene family were dropped. As a way to deal with suspected cross-contamination and a sequencing artifact, a later analysis dropped 640 or so nucleotide sequences that were highly shared and had low generation probability. For each public chain, a later analysis derived a clonal expansion index from normalized ranks of inferred template counts within each repertoire. In a later analysis, generation probabilities were computed using a VDJ recombination model fitted to out-of-frame rearrangements, and the results were checked against IGoR. In a later analysis, TCR-TCR, TCR-HLA and TCR-CMV co-occurrence was scored with hypergeometric tests, and a repertoire-size bias correction was applied to TCR pairs. False discovery rates were estimated in a later analysis by permuting HLA or CMV assignments 20 times. A later analysis grouped co-occurring TCRs with DBSCAN, adding TCRdist sequence similarity when clustering within HLA-allele-positive subsets. Repertoires with fewer than 30,000 or more than 120,000 public chains were left out of co-occurrence clustering, as were about 5 repertoires with anomalous nucleotide sharing. Held by TCRdb, this immuneACCESS table contains in-frame sequences only and omits some clones. Under half of the omission traces to an unresolved V gene where checked; the cause of the rest is unknown. D and trimming were read from the DNA, whereas the V and J calls and clone size are those reported in that table. The sample has around 100,000 clones on record, about 70% of them singletons. The leading ten clones occupy roughly 0.82% of the sample.

About this clone itself: There is no known antigen for this receptor. No much larger clonotype is one base removed from it; base qualities were not supplied.

The chain links TRBV7-9 with TRBJ2-3, with TRBD1 as a weak D call on 5 bases. The receptor comes from a woman aged 25-40 years in good health and CMV-seronegative. The sequencing sample was made of PBMCs. DNA sequence: TGTGCCAGCAGCTCGACAGACGATACGCAGTATTTT. This is translated as CASSSTDDTQYF.